This T cell receptor beta chain was observed in a study of T cells in Graves' hyperthyroidism and ophthalmopathy. V dropped 3 bases and J dropped 4 bases, with 18 bases sitting between them. This CDR3 is 16 amino acids long. Germline values: CDR1 SGHAT, CDR2 FQNNGV. This clonotype has ten or more counts. Amplification of TCR beta CDR3 regions used RNA as the template. Initially, a first-round RT-PCR of the TCR CDR3 employed the HTBI primer set. TCRdb reanalysed the multiplex PCR reads using MiXCR and keeps one entry per CDR3 protein. The sample includes roughly 560,000 distinct CDR3 sequences, roughly 14% seen only once; the top ten take approximately 4.3%.

The specimen sequenced was blood. The J gene is TRBJ2-5, the V gene TRBV11-2; no firm D call. The sequence was collected from a middle-aged woman with Graves' ophthalmopathy. The CDR3 loop reads CASSLKNPTWGETQYF. CDR3 DNA: TGTGCCAGCAGCTTGAAGAATCCTACTTGGGGAGAGACCCAGTACTTC. Filled out from reference TRBV11-2 and TRBJ2-5, the complete variable domain reads EAGVAQSPRYKIIEKRQSVAFWCNPISGHATLYWYQQILGQGPKLLIQFQNNGVVDDSQLPKDRFSAERLKGVDSTLKIQPAKLEDSAVYLCASSLKNPTWGETQYFGPGTRLLVL.